These 9 T cell receptor beta chains were sequenced from one sample in a study of response to subunit inactivated influenza vaccine. Using its own MiXCR run on the RT-PCR reads, TCRdb lists one record per CDR3 protein. Found here are 500,000 or so distinct CDR3 sequences, approximately 15% of them singletons; the top ten hold less than 4%. This specimen was CD4+ T cells sorted from PBMCs, taken 23 to 25 months after vaccination. The source of these receptors is a man aged 45 to 70 who received an inactivated influenza vaccine.

The chain links TRBV5-1 to TRBJ2-7; D might be TRBD2 (5 bases). Germline values: CDR1 SGHRS, CDR2 YFSETQ. Between the trimmed V and J ends, which lost 2 bases and 3 bases, there was a span of 9 bases. CDR3 length: 13 residues. The CDR3 DNA sequence: TGCGCCAGCAGCTTCGAGGGCTACTACGAGCAGTACTTC. It is translated as CASSFEGYYEQYF.

This clonotype was seen only a few times. V usage is TRBV4-1 and J usage is TRBJ2-5; TRBD1 agrees at 8 bases. The germline V gene encodes CDR1 MGHRA and CDR2 YSYEKL. Trimming at V came to 0 bases and at J to 9 bases, leaving 15 bases not matched to a gene. The CDR3 runs to 17 residues. The CDR3 loop reads CASSQDSVRGHSRAQYF. The CDR3 region has the DNA TGCGCCAGCAGCCAAGATTCTGTCAGGGGGCACTCAAGGGCCCAGTACTTC.

This clonotype was observed a few times. This chain connects TRBV10-3 to TRBJ2-5; either TRBD1 or TRBD2 may fit D (5 bases each). V lost 10 bases and J lost 5, with 23 bases in between. CDR3 length equals 15 residues. Germline CDR1 reads ENHRY; CDR2 reads SYGVKD. For the CDR3, the DNA is TGTGCCACGAAGGGCCAGGACATACCGGGGGAGACCCAGTACTTC. It specifies CATKGQDIPGETQYF.

This clonotype was picked up many times. The chain employs TRBV20-1 and TRBJ2-1; no clear D. Germline loops: CDR1 DFQATT, CDR2 SNEGSKA (reference sequence). V lost 0 bases and J lost 5, with 17 bases in between. CDR3 length: 16 residues. The CDR3 sequence is CSAREPRTLYNNEQFF. The DNA of the CDR3 is TGCAGTGCTAGAGAGCCTAGGACCCTTTACAACAATGAGCAGTTCTTC.

This clonotype was picked up many times. This rearrangement joins TRBV28 to TRBJ2-1, with D perhaps TRBD2 (5 bases). The germline gives CDR1 MDHEN, CDR2 SYDVKM. V dropped 7 bases and J dropped 6 bases, with 16 bases sitting between them. The CDR3 length is 14 residues. The CDR3 DNA follows: TGTGCCAGCACCATGAGGGCGTTGGTCAATGAGCAGTTCTTC. Translated, it gives CASTMRALVNEQFF.

V is TRBV28 and J is TRBJ2-5; D is unclear. The V end lost 11 bases, the J end lost 0 bases, and 7 bases lay between the germline ends. This CDR3 comprises 11 residues. Looked up from germline, CDR1 is MDHEN and CDR2 is SYDVKM. CDR3 in DNA: TGTGCCGCGGCTAACCAAGAGACCCAGTACTTC. Translating it yields CAAANQETQYF.

This clonotype showed up many times. This rearrangement joins TRBV6-5 to TRBJ2-1, with D unresolved. V was pared by 1 base and J by 5 bases, with 9 bases between. The CDR3 has 14 amino acids. CDR1 and CDR2 (germline): MNHEY, SVGAGI. The DNA of the CDR3 is TGTGCCAGCAGTTACTTAGCTCATGACAATGAGCAGTTCTTC. Protein product: CASSYLAHDNEQFF.

This clonotype showed up just a few times. This chain links TRBV20-1 with TRBJ2-3, with 8 bases identical to TRBD2. After removal of 3 bases from V and 4 bases from J, the junction contained 3 bases not matched to a gene. The CDR3 sequence is 13 residues long. Per the germline V gene, CDR1 is DFQATT and CDR2 is SNEGSKA (reference sequence). The CDR3 DNA sequence: TGCAGTGCTAGCGGGGGGGCGCCAGATACGCAGTATTTT. This gives the protein CSASGGAPDTQYF.

The chain is built from TRBV27 and TRBJ2-2; 7 bases fit TRBD1. V dropped 4 bases and J dropped 6; count of bases not matched to a gene: 5. Germline V lookup: CDR1 MNHEY, CDR2 SMNVEV (reference sequence). CDR3 length: 14 amino acids. In DNA form, the CDR3 reads TGTGCCAGCAGTTACAGGGGTCCCGCCGGGGAGCTGTTTTTT. Translation gives CASSYRGPAGELFF.